This TCR beta chain was sequenced during a study of cytomegalovirus exposure and HLA in healthy donors. For this clone: The antigen is not known.

Study-level findings and limits: A few chains tied to CMV proved CMV antigen-specific in vitro. Earlier results showed most TCR beta V segments being productive about 87% or about 30% of the time.

This CDR3 comprises 16 residues. Germline V CDR1 and CDR2: LNHNV, YYDKDF (reference sequence). V lost 3 bases to trimming and J lost 2 bases, with 14 bases between them. The PCR had 60 Vbeta and 13 Jbeta primers. Under the authors' procedure: Roughly 11 million shared chains were among the about 80 million unique TCR beta chains that a later analysis counted. Some clones are missing from TCRdb's copy, which holds only in-frame ones; the method was immunoSEQ multiplex PCR. V, J and clone size reflect that table, while D and trimming were determined from the DNA. The sample lists approximately 190,000 clones; 70% to 85% were seen once.

Input material: PBMCs. V usage is TRBV15 and J usage is TRBJ2-1; D may be TRBD1 (6 bases). This sequence was found in a man aged 40-49 years in good health and CMV-seropositive. The CDR3 protein is CATSRGRTAAYNEQFF. The CDR3 region has the DNA TGTGCCACCAGCAGGGGAAGGACAGCCGCCTACAATGAGCAGTTCTTC.